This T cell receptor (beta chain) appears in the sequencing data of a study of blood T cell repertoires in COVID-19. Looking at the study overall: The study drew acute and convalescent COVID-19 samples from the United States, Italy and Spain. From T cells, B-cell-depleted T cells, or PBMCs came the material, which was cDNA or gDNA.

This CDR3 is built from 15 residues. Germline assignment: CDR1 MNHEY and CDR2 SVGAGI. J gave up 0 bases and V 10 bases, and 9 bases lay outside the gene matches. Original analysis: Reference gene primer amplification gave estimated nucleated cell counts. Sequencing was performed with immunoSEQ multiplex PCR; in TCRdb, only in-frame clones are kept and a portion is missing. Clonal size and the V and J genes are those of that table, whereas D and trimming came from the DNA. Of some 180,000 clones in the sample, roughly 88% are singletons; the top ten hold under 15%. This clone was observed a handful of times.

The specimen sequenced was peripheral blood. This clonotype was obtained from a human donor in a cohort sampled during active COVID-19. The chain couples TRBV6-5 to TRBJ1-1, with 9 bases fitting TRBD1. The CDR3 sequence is CATKQGANMNTEAFF. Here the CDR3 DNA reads TGTGCCACCAAACAGGGGGCCAACATGAACACTGAAGCTTTCTTT.